This T cell receptor beta chain stems from a study of identical twins. This CDR3 has 14 amino acids. The V and J ends lost 6 bases and 4 bases respectively, with 15 bases between them. From germline, CDR1 is MDHEN and CDR2 SYDVKM. TCRdb analysed the 5' RACE reads with MiXCR anew, one entry per CDR3 protein. The sample lists 700,000 or so distinct CDR3 sequences; less than 10% were seen once. These sequences were also reported in another study, on yellow fever vaccine responses in identical twins.

The sequenced sample consisted of PBMCs. The TCR comes from a woman between 18 and 29 years old in good health. The V and J genes are TRBV28 and TRBJ1-2; weak D call: TRBD1 (5 bases). CDR3 nucleotide sequence: TGTGCCAGCAGCGGGGGGGGAGGAGGCTATGGCTACACCTTC. It encodes CASSGGGGGYGYTF.